Included here is one T cell receptor beta chain sequence, with context. TCRdb's table, derived via immunoSEQ multiplex PCR, lists solely in-frame clones and lacks some. The data hold about 490,000 clones, with 70% to 80% observed a single time. The CDR3 totals 15 residues. V was shortened by 1 base and J by 5 bases, with 13 bases between the two germline ends. Germline loops: CDR1 SGDLS, CDR2 YYNGEE. These data originate in a study of shared clonotypes between healthy human individuals. The chain couples TRBV9 to TRBJ2-1, with a possible D match to TRBD2 (6 bases). The TCR originated in a woman aged 40-49 years in good health. Some clones in this sample may be carry-over from other donors' samples. Sequencing used PBMCs. The CDR3 DNA is TGTGCCAGCAGCGTAAGAGGAGGGGACCACAATGAGCAGTTCTTC. Translated, it gives CASSVRGGDHNEQFF.